This is a list of T cell receptor beta chains from one sample in a study of T cells in Graves' hyperthyroidism and ophthalmopathy. In TCRdb, the multiplex PCR reads were re-called with MiXCR into one record per CDR3 protein. Here the sample spans 300,000 to 450,000 distinct CDR3 sequences, about a sixth being singletons. The sequenced sample consisted of blood. Receptors originate from a woman aged 40 to 49 with Graves' ophthalmopathy. CDR3s include the opening cysteine and the closing phenylalanine or tryptophan. A D gene is named only where the DNA matches it firmly. The size entry is marked missing in some rows and otherwise reads once, few, many or a size class.

CDR3 protein: CASSQDINYGYTF
J gene: TRBJ1-2
clone size: many
D gene: NA
V gene: TRBV4-2

CDR3 protein: CASSARGQGFTRELFF
J gene: TRBJ2-2
clone size: many
D gene: TRBD1
V gene: TRBV6-5

CDR3 protein: CASSLGLRFWDSDTEAFF
J gene: TRBJ1-1
clone size: many
D gene: TRBD1
V gene: TRBV12-3/TRBV12-4

CDR3 protein: CASSVGWGQAGELFF
J gene: TRBJ2-2
clone size: many
D gene: NA
V gene: TRBV9

CDR3 protein: CSAREDRLDTGELFF
J gene: TRBJ2-2
clone size: many
D gene: TRBD1
V gene: TRBV20-1

CDR3 protein: CASSYSWTDRGNSDEQYF
J gene: TRBJ2-7
clone size: many
D gene: TRBD1
V gene: TRBV6-2/TRBV6-3

CDR3 protein: CASTRLGPTEAFF
J gene: TRBJ1-1
clone size: many
D gene: NA
V gene: TRBV6-2/TRBV6-3

CDR3 protein: CASSAGRTGTYEQYF
J gene: TRBJ2-7
clone size: many
D gene: NA
V gene: TRBV11-1

CDR3 protein: CASRLLGQTQYF
J gene: TRBJ2-5
clone size: many
D gene: NA
V gene: TRBV28

CDR3 protein: CSARDRQGNQPQHF
J gene: TRBJ1-5
clone size: many
D gene: NA
V gene: TRBV20-1

CDR3 protein: CASSYRGSSNQPQHF
J gene: TRBJ1-5
clone size: many
D gene: NA
V gene: TRBV6-2/TRBV6-3

CDR3 protein: CASGRGQGASLAAFF
J gene: TRBJ1-1
clone size: NA
D gene: TRBD1
V gene: TRBV12-5

CDR3 protein: CASSLISQSETQYF
J gene: TRBJ2-5
clone size: many
D gene: NA
V gene: TRBV11-2

CDR3 protein: CASKDRGLFQPQHF
J gene: TRBJ1-5
clone size: many
D gene: TRBD1
V gene: TRBV2

CDR3 protein: CASSDPRKNIQYF
J gene: TRBJ2-4
clone size: many
D gene: NA
V gene: TRBV6-1

CDR3 protein: CAGSFVTVPAGLVYEQYF
J gene: TRBJ2-7
clone size: many
D gene: NA
V gene: TRBV28

CDR3 protein: CASSLEYGRESTEAFF
J gene: TRBJ1-1
clone size: NA
D gene: NA
V gene: TRBV11-2

CDR3 protein: CASSRTGLGEQYF
J gene: TRBJ2-7
clone size: NA
D gene: TRBD1
V gene: TRBV6-2/TRBV6-3

CDR3 protein: CASSYKGPAGGETQYF
J gene: TRBJ2-5
clone size: NA
D gene: TRBD2
V gene: TRBV6-2/TRBV6-3

CDR3 protein: CASSDDFRNSPLHF
J gene: TRBJ1-6
clone size: many
D gene: NA
V gene: TRBV2

CDR3 protein: CASSYGLAGGAGELFF
J gene: TRBJ2-2
clone size: many
D gene: TRBD2
V gene: TRBV6-5

CDR3 protein: CASRGILGEKIREQYF
J gene: TRBJ2-7
clone size: once
D gene: NA
V gene: TRBV6-1

CDR3 protein: CSVVVTGGPKETQYF
J gene: TRBJ2-5
clone size: NA
D gene: TRBD1
V gene: TRBV29-1

CDR3 protein: CASRGTGKGYEQYF
J gene: TRBJ2-7
clone size: many
D gene: TRBD1
V gene: TRBV28

CDR3 protein: CASSLVVRAIGANVLTF
J gene: TRBJ2-6
clone size: many
D gene: NA
V gene: TRBV12-3/TRBV12-4

CDR3 protein: CASSPGGTAYEQYF
J gene: TRBJ2-7
clone size: NA
D gene: NA
V gene: TRBV18

CDR3 protein: CASSPGTSGSVGEQYF
J gene: TRBJ2-7
clone size: NA
D gene: TRBD2
V gene: TRBV7-6

CDR3 protein: CASSLEGGYSNQPQHF
J gene: TRBJ1-5
clone size: many
D gene: NA
V gene: TRBV7-9